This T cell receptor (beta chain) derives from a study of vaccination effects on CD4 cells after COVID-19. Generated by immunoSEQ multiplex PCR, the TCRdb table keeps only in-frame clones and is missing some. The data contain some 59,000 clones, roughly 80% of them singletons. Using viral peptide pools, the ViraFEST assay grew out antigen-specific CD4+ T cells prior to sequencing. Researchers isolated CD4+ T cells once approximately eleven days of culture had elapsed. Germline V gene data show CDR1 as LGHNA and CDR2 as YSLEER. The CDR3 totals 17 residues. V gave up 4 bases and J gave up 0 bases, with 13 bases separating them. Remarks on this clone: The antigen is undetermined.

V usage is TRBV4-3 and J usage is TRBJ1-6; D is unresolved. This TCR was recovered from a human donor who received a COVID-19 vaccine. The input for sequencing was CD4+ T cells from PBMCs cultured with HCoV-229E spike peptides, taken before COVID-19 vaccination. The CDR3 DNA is TGCGCCAGCAGCCTTTCACACGGACGCTCCTATAATTCACCCCTCCACTTT. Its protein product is CASSLSHGRSYNSPLHF.